The text below deals with one T cell receptor beta chain. Antigen unknown. This sample stems from a study of OX40 agonist ivuxolimab in advanced cancers. General observations from the study: Average numbers of expanded clones were greater in CD8+ T cells than in CD4+. At doses 0.1 to 3.0 mg/kg, CD4+ and CD8+ clones expanded. Clonal expansion was among the lowest in partial responders at 0.1-3.0 mg/kg, especially CD8+.

The cohort excluded patients with autoimmune disease history or systemic immunosuppression. Trimming removed 7 bases at V and 9 bases at J, with 16 bases between. The germline V gene encodes CDR1 MNHEY and CDR2 SVGAGI. The CDR3 extends over 14 amino acids. The assay was immunoSEQ multiplex PCR, and TCRdb's table has in-frame clones only and misses some. Among about 78,000 clones, roughly nine tenths were seen once, and the ten largest hold about 2.8%. The clonotype originates from an adult with an advanced solid tumor such as melanoma, head and neck, liver or kidney cancer. V gene TRBV6-5 combines with J gene TRBJ1-6; unclear D gene. The starting material was CD4+ or CD8+ T cells sorted from blood, obtained in a trial of the OX40 agonist ivuxolimab. The CDR3 DNA is TGTGCCAGCAACGTAGGGCAGGAAATTTCACCCCTCCACTTT. Translation gives CASNVGQEISPLHF.